This T cell receptor beta chain was observed in a study of cytomegalovirus exposure and HLA in healthy donors. Study context: Earlier findings included about 120 million unique TCR beta sequences obtained from 150 million to 200 million T cells.

Researchers ran the PCR with 60 Vbeta and 13 Jbeta primers. The method was immunoSEQ multiplex PCR; TCRdb's version includes in-frame clones alone and lacks a portion of them. The sample contains 110,000 to 150,000 clones, 73% of which appear only once. The study's findings and limits: Accurate prediction of HLA-A and HLA-B alleles (for most subjects) was reportedly achieved from TCR beta sequences.

As concerns this clone: No antigen is known for it.

The CDR3 is 14 amino acids. Germline assignment: CDR1 KGHSH and CDR2 LQKENI. Trimming took 4 bases from V and 5 from J, leaving 12 bases between them. This chain uses TRBV18 with TRBJ2-1, with D perhaps matching TRBD2 (6 bases). This clonotype was sampled from a woman aged 40-49 years in good health and CMV-seronegative. The source material was PBMCs. This CDR3 is CASSLTSTDNEQFF. The CDR3 region has the DNA TGTGCCAGCTCACTTACTAGCACCGACAATGAGCAGTTCTTC.